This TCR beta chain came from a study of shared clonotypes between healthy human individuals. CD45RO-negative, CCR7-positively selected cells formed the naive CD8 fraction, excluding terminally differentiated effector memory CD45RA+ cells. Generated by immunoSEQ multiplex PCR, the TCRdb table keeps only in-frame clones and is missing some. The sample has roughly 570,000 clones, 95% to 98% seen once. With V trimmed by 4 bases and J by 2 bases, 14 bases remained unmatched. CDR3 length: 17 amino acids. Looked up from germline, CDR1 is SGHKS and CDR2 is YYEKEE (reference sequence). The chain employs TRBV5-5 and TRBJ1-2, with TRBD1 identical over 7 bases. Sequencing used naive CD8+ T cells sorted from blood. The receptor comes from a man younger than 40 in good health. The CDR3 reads CASSHDRETAQNYGYTF. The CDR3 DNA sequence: TGTGCCAGCAGCCACGACAGGGAAACTGCGCAAAACTATGGCTACACCTTC.